This T cell receptor (beta chain) came from a study of T cell repertoires in cytomegalovirus infection. Whole-study context: Indications came from public TCR beta signatures; they pointed to CMV infection and to a matching HLA type. Study-wide findings and caveats: There were HLA-C-restricted CMV-specific TCR beta clonotypes dominating the ex vivo response.

This clonotype has at least ten counts. Its cognate antigen is unknown. Each CDR3 protein is one row after TCRdb ran MiXCR on the reads. The data contain 200,000 to 300,000 distinct CDR3 sequences, roughly an eighth of them singletons. Looked up from germline, CDR1 is SGHTA and CDR2 is FQGNSA. V was shortened by 0 bases and J by 8 bases, with 8 bases between the two germline ends. There are 13 residues in the CDR3. Sequenced material: PBMCs. The clonotype comes from a human donor in good health (CMV status not recorded). Some clones in this sample may be carry-over from other donors' samples. The chain uses TRBV7-2 and TRBJ2-1; D is uncertain. The CDR3 reads CASSLAPSYEQFF. The CDR3 DNA reads TGTGCCAGCAGCTTAGCGCCAAGTTATGAGCAGTTCTTC.